A selection of T cell receptor beta chains follows, all from one sample in a study of blood T cell repertoires in COVID-19. Assay: immunoSEQ multiplex PCR; the TCRdb copy retains only in-frame clones and omits some. There are hundreds of thousands of clones in the sample; around nine tenths occur only once, and 1.5% to 2% lies in the top ten. The sample comprised PBMCs or T cells enriched from blood (not recorded which). These TCRs come from a woman between 50 and 59 years old who had recovered from COVID-19. CDR3s include the opening cysteine and the closing phenylalanine or tryptophan. D genes are given only for firm matches. Clone size is given for some rows only: seen once, a few or many times, or a class if the clone is expanded.

CDR3 protein,CDR3 DNA,V gene,J gene,D gene,clone size
CASSLGDSGRNNKQYF,TGTGCCAGCAGTTTAGGGGACAGCGGGAGGAACAACAAGCAGTACTTC,TRBV28,TRBJ2-7,TRBD2,.
CAWDSGETEAFF,TGTGCCTGGGACAGTGGTGAAACTGAAGCTTTCTTT,TRBV30,TRBJ1-1,.,.
CASSFAGQGTDTQYF,TGTGCCAGCAGTTTCGCTGGGCAGGGCACAGATACGCAGTATTTT,TRBV27,TRBJ2-3,.,.
CATSYSLSPLHF,TGTGCCACCAGCTATTCCCTTTCACCCCTCCACTTT,TRBV15,TRBJ1-6,.,.
CASSSVRQRERNIQYF,TGTGCCAGCAGTTCCGTTAGACAAAGGGAGAGAAACATTCAGTACTTC,TRBV28,TRBJ2-4,.,.
CASSLEGQGNEKLFF,TGCGCCAGCAGCTTGGAGGGACAGGGTAATGAAAAACTGTTTTTT,TRBV5-1,TRBJ1-4,TRBD1,.
CASSLGAGDGYTF,TGTGCCAGCAGCTTGGGGGCCGGGGATGGCTACACCTTC,TRBV5-4,TRBJ1-2,.,.
CAWTGQGVRQPQHF,TGTGCCTGGACTGGACAGGGGGTCCGGCAGCCCCAGCATTTT,TRBV30,TRBJ1-5,TRBD1,few
CASSDLGSCNQPQHF,TGTGCCAGCAGTGATCTGGGCAGCTGCAATCAGCCCCAGCATTTT,TRBV6-4,TRBJ1-5,.,.
CASSLAGTSGSETQYF,TGCGCCAGCAGCTTGGCCGGGACTAGCGGGAGCGAGACCCAGTACTTC,TRBV5-1,TRBJ2-5,TRBD2,.
CASGGQVKNTEAFF,TGCGCCAGCGGGGGACAGGTCAAAAACACTGAAGCTTTCTTT,TRBV10-2,TRBJ1-1,TRBD1,.
CASSPAAGTITTNEKLFF,TGCGCCAGCAGCCCAGCAGCAGGGACAATTACAACTAATGAAAAACTGTTTTTT,TRBV4-1,TRBJ1-4,.,.
CAISDRGGLYEQYF,TGTGCCATCAGTGACCGGGGAGGGCTCTACGAGCAGTACTTC,TRBV10-3,TRBJ2-7,TRBD2,.
CASSYSGIGTGELFF,TGCGCCAGCAGCTACAGCGGGATAGGGACCGGGGAGCTGTTTTTT,TRBV5-1,TRBJ2-2,TRBD2,.
CASSPRQGAFF,TGTGCCAGCAGTCCGAGACAGGGAGCTTTCTTT,TRBV2,TRBJ1-1,TRBD1,many
CASRLAGGWAYEQYF,TGTGCCAGCAGACTAGCGGGAGGATGGGCCTACGAGCAGTACTTC,TRBV27,TRBJ2-7,TRBD2,.
CASSVSGYEETQYF,TGTGCCAGCAGCGTATCAGGATACGAAGAGACCCAGTACTTC,TRBV9,TRBJ2-5,.,.
CASSPRDRKKEGAFF,TGTGCCAGCAGCCCTAGGGACAGGAAAAAAGAAGGAGCTTTCTTT,TRBV3-1/TRBV3-2,TRBJ1-1,TRBD1,once
CASSAPQGAYNEQFF,TGTGCCAGCAGTGCCCCCCAGGGGGCCTACAATGAGCAGTTCTTC,TRBV28,TRBJ2-1,TRBD1,.
CASKHRGYNEQFF,TGTGCCAGCAAACATCGGGGCTACAATGAGCAGTTCTTC,TRBV2,TRBJ2-1,.,.
CASSFGDTTNEQFF,TGCGCCAGCAGCTTCGGGGATACCACTAATGAGCAGTTCTTC,TRBV5-1,TRBJ2-1,.,.
CASWDRGLDTIYF,TGTGCCAGCTGGGACAGGGGTTTGGACACCATATATTTT,TRBV28,TRBJ1-3,TRBD1,.
CAWDRGYGYTF,TGTGCCTGGGACAGGGGCTATGGCTACACCTTC,TRBV30,TRBJ1-2,TRBD1,.
CASSPIPGGHGYTF,TGTGCCAGCAGTCCAATTCCAGGGGGCCATGGCTACACCTTC,TRBV27,TRBJ1-2,TRBD1,.
CAWTGGMNEQFF,TGTGCCTGGACAGGGGGCATGAATGAGCAGTTCTTC,TRBV30,TRBJ2-1,TRBD1,once
CASSPTSGRSVGELFF,TGCGCCAGCAGCCCGACTAGCGGGAGATCTGTCGGGGAGCTGTTTTTT,TRBV5-1,TRBJ2-2,TRBD2,.
CASSPWTSAAYEQYF,TGTGCCAGCAGCCCTTGGACTAGCGCTGCCTACGAGCAGTACTTC,TRBV14,TRBJ2-7,TRBD2,.
CASSVTEADTQYF,TGTGCCAGCTCCGTTACGGAGGCGGATACGCAGTATTTT,TRBV18,TRBJ2-3,.,few
CSASDPPSSGRTASYEQYF,TGCAGTGCTAGTGACCCCCCCTCTAGCGGGAGGACCGCCTCCTACGAGCAGTACTTC,TRBV20-1,TRBJ2-7,TRBD2,.
CASSLSLAGGYNIQYF,TGTGCCAGCAGCTTATCTCTAGCGGGAGGGTATAACATTCAGTACTTC,TRBV28,TRBJ2-4,TRBD2,.
CASAPYAGATDTQYF,TGTGCCAGCGCTCCCTATGCGGGAGCCACAGATACGCAGTATTTT,TRBV7-2,TRBJ2-3,TRBD2,.
CASSFMEGEQYF,TGTGCCAGCAGCTTTATGGAGGGTGAGCAGTACTTC,TRBV7-9,TRBJ2-7,.,.
CASRDRGSPGNTIYF,TGTGCCAGCAGGGACAGGGGTTCCCCTGGAAACACCATATATTTT,TRBV3-1/TRBV3-2,TRBJ1-3,TRBD1,.
CASRISTRTGSTRQPQHF,TGTGCCAGCAGAATTTCAACCCGGACAGGGTCAACTCGTCAGCCCCAGCATTTT,TRBV28,TRBJ1-5,TRBD1,once
CASSPGTYNEQFF,TGTGCCAGCAGCCCAGGGACTTACAATGAGCAGTTCTTC,TRBV9,TRBJ2-1,.,few
CASSLAGSSYNEQFF,TGCGCCAGCAGCCTAGCGGGTAGCTCCTACAATGAGCAGTTCTTC,TRBV5-1,TRBJ2-1,TRBD2,.
CASIDRSRSPNTEAFF,TGTGCCAGCATTGACAGATCCAGGTCCCCGAACACTGAAGCTTTCTTT,TRBV6-1,TRBJ1-1,.,once
CASSQHRNTGELFF,TGCGCCAGCAGCCAACACAGAAACACCGGGGAGCTGTTTTTT,TRBV4-3,TRBJ2-2,.,.
CASSLETGRNTIYF,TGTGCCAGCAGCCTAGAGACAGGGCGGAACACCATATATTTT,TRBV7-9,TRBJ1-3,TRBD1,once
CASSQVPGAYYGYTF,TGCGCCAGCAGCCAAGTCCCCGGTGCGTACTATGGCTACACCTTC,TRBV4-1,TRBJ1-2,.,once
CASSLTYISYEQYF,TGTGCCAGCAGCTTAACGTACATCTCTTACGAGCAGTACTTC,TRBV11-2,TRBJ2-7,.,.
CASSLNRGGDQPQHF,TGCGCCAGCTCCTTAAATCGGGGGGGGGATCAGCCCCAGCATTTT,TRBV10-2,TRBJ1-5,.,once
CASSIGQGLPYGYTF,TGTGCCAGCAGCATCGGACAGGGGCTCCCTTATGGCTACACCTTC,TRBV7-2,TRBJ1-2,TRBD1,.
CASSSDRAYEQYF,TGTGCCAGCAGTTCGGACAGGGCCTACGAGCAGTACTTC,TRBV2,TRBJ2-7,TRBD1,.
CASSSIARGPSETQYF,TGTGCCAGCAGTTCTATAGCGAGGGGGCCTTCCGAGACCCAGTACTTC,TRBV28,TRBJ2-5,TRBD1,.
CASSVGPRTGGPTGELFF,TGTGCCAGCAGCGTAGGCCCCAGGACAGGGGGACCGACCGGGGAGCTGTTTTTT,TRBV9,TRBJ2-2,TRBD1,.
CAWRGDANEKLFF,TGTGCCTGGCGGGGGGATGCTAATGAAAAACTGTTTTTT,TRBV30,TRBJ1-4,.,few
CASSPLAAALTEAFF,TGTGCCAGCTCACCCCTTGCTGCAGCGCTCACTGAAGCTTTCTTT,TRBV18,TRBJ1-1,.,once
CASSPSGGNTEAFF,TGTGCCAGCAGCCCTTCCGGTGGGAACACTGAAGCTTTCTTT,TRBV27,TRBJ1-1,.,.
CASSLTVGAGGGYGYTF,TGTGCCAGCAGTTTAACAGTTGGAGCAGGGGGAGGCTATGGCTACACCTTC,TRBV28,TRBJ1-2,TRBD1,.
CAIRAGTGGNQPQHF,TGTGCCATCAGGGCCGGGACAGGGGGCAATCAGCCCCAGCATTTT,TRBV10-3,TRBJ1-5,TRBD1,.
CASSLDPGTQETQYF,TGTGCCAGCAGCTTGGATCCAGGGACACAAGAGACCCAGTACTTC,TRBV5-4,TRBJ2-5,.,many